What follows describes a single T cell receptor beta chain. The antigen is not known. The CDR3 has 16 residues. Per germline, CDR1 SGHNT and CDR2 YYREEE (reference sequence). J gave up 7 bases and V 2 bases, and 9 bases lay outside the gene matches. The sample originates from a study of CD4 T cells in relation to SARS-CoV-2 and coronaviruses. Notes on the study in general: Roughly 65% of donors had memory CD4+ clonotypes crossrecognizing SARS-CoV-2 and common cold coronavirus spike. Monoreactive clones expanded significantly more to SARS-CoV-2 than crossreactive clones did. Culture-expanded clones reflect memory recall rather than primary priming during culture.

CEF-cultured naive and memory CD4+ T cell DNA got survey-level sequencing. The table came from immunoSEQ multiplex PCR; TCRdb's copy has only in-frame clones and leaves some out. The sample shows about 47,000 clones, about 80% of them seen only once. The sample taken for sequencing was naive CD4+ T cells from PBMCs, cultured in vitro. Indicated subset: naive CD4+ T cells isolated by negative enrichment. This TCR came from an adult with COVID-19. The chain uses TRBV5-4 and TRBJ2-7; the match to TRBD2 covers 13 bases. The CDR3 spells CASSFGLAGAPEEQYF. The DNA for the CDR3 is TGTGCCAGCAGCTTTGGACTAGCGGGGGCCCCTGAAGAGCAGTACTTC.